This T cell receptor (beta chain) was captured in a study of CD8+ T cells in alopecia areata. Trimming took off 3 bases at V and 0 bases at J, with 15 bases between the two ends. CDR1 GTSNPN and CDR2 SVGIG come from the germline V gene (reference sequence). This CDR3 contains 15 residues. Extraction and reverse transcription of RNA yielded cDNA as the sequencing template. The table came from immunoSEQ multiplex PCR; TCRdb's copy has only in-frame clones and leaves some out. The sample has approximately 200,000 clones; approximately 56% are singletons. Specified treatment: oral pan-JAK inhibitor, 5-10 mg twice daily.

The TCR sequence derives from a human donor with alopecia areata. Specimen: CD4+ T cells sorted from blood, collected at week 4, from a patient treated with tofacitinib. The chain links TRBV30 to TRBJ2-7, with D perhaps matching TRBD1 or TRBD2 (5 bases each). CDR3 in DNA: TGTGCCTGGAGCGCAACCCGGGACCCCTCCTACGAGCAGTACTTC. Translating gives CAWSATRDPSYEQYF. The whole variable domain, remainder taken from reference TRBV30 and TRBJ2-7, is SQTIHQWPATLVQPVGSPLSLECTVEGTSNPNLYWYRQAAGRGLQLLFYSVGIGQISSEVPQNLSASRPQDRQFILSSKKLLLSDSGFYLCAWSATRDPSYEQYFGPGTRLTVT.